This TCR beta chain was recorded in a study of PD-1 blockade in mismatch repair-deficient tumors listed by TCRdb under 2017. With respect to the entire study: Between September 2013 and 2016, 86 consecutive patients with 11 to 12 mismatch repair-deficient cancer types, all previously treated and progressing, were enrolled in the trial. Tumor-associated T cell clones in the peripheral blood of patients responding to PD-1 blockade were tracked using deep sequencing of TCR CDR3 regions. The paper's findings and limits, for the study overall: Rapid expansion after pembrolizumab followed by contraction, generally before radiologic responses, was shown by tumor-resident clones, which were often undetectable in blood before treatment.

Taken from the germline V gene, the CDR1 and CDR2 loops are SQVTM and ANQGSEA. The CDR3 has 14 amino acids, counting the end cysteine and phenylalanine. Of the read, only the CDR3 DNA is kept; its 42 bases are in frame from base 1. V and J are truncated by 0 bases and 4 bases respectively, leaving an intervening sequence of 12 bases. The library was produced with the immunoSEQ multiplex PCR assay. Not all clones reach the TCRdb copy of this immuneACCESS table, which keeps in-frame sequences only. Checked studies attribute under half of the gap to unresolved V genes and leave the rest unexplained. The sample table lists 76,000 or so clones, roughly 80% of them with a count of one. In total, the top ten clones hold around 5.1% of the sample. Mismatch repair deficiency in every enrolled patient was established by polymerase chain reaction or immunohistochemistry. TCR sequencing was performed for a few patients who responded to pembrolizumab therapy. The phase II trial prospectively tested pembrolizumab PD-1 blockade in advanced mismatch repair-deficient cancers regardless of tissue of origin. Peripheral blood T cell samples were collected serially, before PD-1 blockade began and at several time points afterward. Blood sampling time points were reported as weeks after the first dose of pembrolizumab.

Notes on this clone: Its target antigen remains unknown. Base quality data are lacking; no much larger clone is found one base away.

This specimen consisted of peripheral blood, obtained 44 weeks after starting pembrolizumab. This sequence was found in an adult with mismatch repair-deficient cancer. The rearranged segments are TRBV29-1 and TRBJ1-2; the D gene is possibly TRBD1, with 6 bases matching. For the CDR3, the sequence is CSVEDRGAPYGYTF. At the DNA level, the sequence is TGCAGCGTTGAAGACAGGGGAGCACCCTATGGCTACACCTTC.